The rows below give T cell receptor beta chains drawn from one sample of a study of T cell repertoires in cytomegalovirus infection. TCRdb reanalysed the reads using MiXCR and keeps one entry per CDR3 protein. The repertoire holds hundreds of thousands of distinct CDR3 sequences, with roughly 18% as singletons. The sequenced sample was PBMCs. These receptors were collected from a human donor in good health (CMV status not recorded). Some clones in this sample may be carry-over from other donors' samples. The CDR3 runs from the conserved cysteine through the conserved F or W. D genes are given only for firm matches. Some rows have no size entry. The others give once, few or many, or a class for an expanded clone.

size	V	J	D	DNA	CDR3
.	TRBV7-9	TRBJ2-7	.	TGTGCCAGCAGCCCCTCCCCGGCCGGGACTCCCTCCTTC	CASSPSPAGTPSF
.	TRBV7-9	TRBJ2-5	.	TGTGCCAGCAGCCCTGGTGGGGCCTCCCAAGAGACCCAGTACTTC	CASSPGGASQETQYF
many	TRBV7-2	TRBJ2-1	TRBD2	TGTGCCAGCTCTCCCGGGGGGGCGCCTGAGCAGTTCTTC	CASSPGGAPEQFF
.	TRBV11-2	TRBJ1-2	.	TGTGCCAGCAGCTTAGCCGGGGTGGGGTATGGCTACACCTTC	CASSLAGVGYGYTF
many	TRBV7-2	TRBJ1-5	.	TGTGCCAGCAGCCCAGGGGCCGGGCAGCCCCAGCATTTT	CASSPGAGQPQHF
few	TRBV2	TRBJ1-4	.	TGTGCCACCAGCAGGGCCGAAAAACTGTTTTTT	CATSRAEKLFF
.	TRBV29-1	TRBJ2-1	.	TGCAGCGTCGGACCAGCTTACAATGAGCAGTTCTTC	CSVGPAYNEQFF
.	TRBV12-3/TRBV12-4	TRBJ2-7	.	TGTGCCAGCACCCCCTTAGGGGCCCACCCATCCTCCTACGAGCAGTACTTC	CASTPLGAHPSSYEQYF
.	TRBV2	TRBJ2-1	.	TGTGCCACTACGGGGCTCCTGGGGAATGAGCAGTTCTTC	CATTGLLGNEQFF
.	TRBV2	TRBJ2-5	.	TGTGCCAGCAGTGAGAATGGGGACCAGTACTTC	CASSENGDQYF
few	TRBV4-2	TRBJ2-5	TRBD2	TGTGCCAGCAGCCAAGATTCGGCTAGCGGGAGGGAGACCCAGTACTTC	CASSQDSASGRETQYF
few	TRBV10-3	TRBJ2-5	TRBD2	TGTGCCATCAGTGAATCCGGCGGGGGAAGAGGGTCTGAGACCCAGTACTTC	CAISESGGGRGSETQYF
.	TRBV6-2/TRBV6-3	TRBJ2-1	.	TGTGCCAGCAGGAAGGTGGGAGGCCCCTACAATGAGCAGTTCTTC	CASRKVGGPYNEQFF
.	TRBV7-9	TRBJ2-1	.	TGTGCCAGCAGCTTAGAGAACTCCTACAATGAGCAGTTCTTC	CASSLENSYNEQFF
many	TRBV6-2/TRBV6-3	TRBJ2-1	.	TGTGCCAGCAGTTACCCTTACAATGAGCAGTTCTTC	CASSYPYNEQFF
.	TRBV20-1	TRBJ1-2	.	TGCAGTGCTAGGGAGGTTATTGGCTATGGCTACACCTTC	CSAREVIGYGYTF
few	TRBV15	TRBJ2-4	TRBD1	TGTGCCACCAGCGGATACAGGGGGAAGTACTTC	CATSGYRGKYF
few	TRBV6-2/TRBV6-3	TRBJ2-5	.	TGTGCCAGCAGCGACTCCGGAGAGACCCAGTACTTC	CASSDSGETQYF
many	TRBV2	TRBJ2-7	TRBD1	TGTGCCAGCAGCCGGGACAGGGAACACGAGCAGTACTTC	CASSRDREHEQYF
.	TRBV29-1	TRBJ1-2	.	TGCAGCGTTGGATACGGGAACTATGGCTACACCTTC	CSVGYGNYGYTF
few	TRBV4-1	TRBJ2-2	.	TGCGCCAGCAGCCCACCACCCGAATCCGGGGAGCTGTTTTTT	CASSPPPESGELFF
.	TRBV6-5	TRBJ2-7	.	TGTGCCAGCAGTTACGGGGGGCCGAACGAGCAGTACTTC	CASSYGGPNEQYF